Reported below is one T cell receptor (beta chain). This receptor's antigen is unknown. Gene names, together with germline sequences, are murine for this receptor. The DNA ends 1 residue before the CDR3 does, and the rest of the CDR3 is filled in from the germline J gene. The data stem from a study of tissue T cells after allogeneic stem cell transplantation (dated by TCRdb to between 2022 and 2023). Describing the broader study: The study profiled TCR beta repertoires across many tissues from research autopsies of patients with and without GVHD, plus mouse models of GVHD. The human arm was a prospective observational study without blinding or randomization. What the research found in general, with its limitations: The study did not determine which tissue TCRs were alloreactive or antigen-specific, and some clones might have been persisting host cells. Only a few T cell clones appeared in more than one patient, yet motif-based clustering showed tissue-specific repertoire signatures that were shared between patients. A small and clinically heterogeneous patient cohort was studied, and sampling depth was acknowledged as a limitation. In both patients and mice, only a limited portion of the TCR repertoire detected in tissues was captured by blood and spleen T cells. Within patients, how anatomically similar the tissues were was a key factor in shaping TCR repertoire composition, regardless of disease or transplant status.

This specimen's time point label, per the study, means: mouse harvest day 7 after allogeneic transplant. Mouse grafts consisting of 10^7 T-cell-depleted bone marrow cells combined with 10^6 splenic CD5+ T cells were administered by tail vein injection. To model GVHD in mice, a major MHC-mismatch B6 (H2b) into BALB/c (H2d) model was used, and tissues were profiled at day 7 or 14. On day 7 or 14 post-transplant, mouse tissues and retro-orbital blood were harvested with separate sterile tools for each animal, and livers were flushed before harvest. Before genomic DNA was isolated with the DNeasy Blood & Tissue Kit, mouse tissues were minced with razor blades in buffered saline. Library method: the immunoSEQ multiplex PCR assay. TCRbeta CDR3 sequencing was performed at survey depth by Adaptive Biotechnologies, and CDR3 sequences, V/J genes, productive frequency and template counts were reported. TCR beta CDR3 regions were amplified from genomic DNA rather than RNA. In the source study's methods: Jensen-Shannon divergence was used to quantify pairwise repertoire overlap between tissues, with a value of 1 indicating complete divergence and a value of 0 indicating identical repertoires. Tissues were clustered by single-linkage agglomerative hierarchical clustering of pairwise JSD values and displayed as dendrograms. GLIPH2 was run on all patient samples with simulation_depth 1000, kmer_min_depth 3 and cdr3_length_cutoff 8, and groups with more than two unique CDR3s were retained. A standardized tissue-overlap score extrapolated Jaccard GLIPH-group overlap across patients to a standard repertoire size of 1000 clones. Linear mixed-effect models, with tissue included as a fixed effect and individual included as a random effect, were used to assess associations of diversity with clinical or experimental variables. The table comes from immuneACCESS by way of TCRdb, which keeps in-frame sequences with V and J called. Part of the clones is missing from these tables; in studies checked, under half for an unresolved V gene and the rest for unknown reasons. The V and J calls and the clone size are those of that table, but D and trimming were determined from the DNA. For this sample there are under 8,500 clones; around 50% appear just once. The ten largest clones take up 3.8% of the sample.

Reading from cysteine to phenylalanine, the CDR3 counts 14 amino acids. Sequencing covers 39 bases of the CDR3, shown here with the frame starting at base 1. Unmatched junction bases come to 2, with V trimmed by 6 bases and J by 0 bases. CDR1 and CDR2 were assigned from the germline V gene as SGHND and FRSKSL. In this chain, TRBV15 is recombined with TRBJ2-4; 8 middle bases align to TRBD2. The sequence came from a female BALB/c mouse given C57BL/6 T cells with graft-versus-host disease after an allogeneic hematopoietic cell transplant. The specimen sequenced was gut tissue. The CDR3 bases that were read are TGTGCCAGCAGGCTGGGGGGTAGTCAAAACACCTTGTAC. Translated, it gives CASRLGGSQNTLY. The full CDR3 sequence reads CASRLGGSQNTLYF.